Shown below are 22 T cell receptor beta chains from a single sample sequenced in a study of beta chain features in type 1 diabetes. Study outcomes and limitations: Type 1 diabetes patients had TCRB CDR3s that were shorter (moderately but significantly so) in all four CD4+ subsets.

All of the isolated RNA was reverse transcribed, so expressed TCRB transcripts were sequenced. The table came from immunoSEQ multiplex PCR; TCRdb's copy has only in-frame clones and leaves some out. The profile shows 250,000 to 350,000 clones, roughly an eighth of them singletons. These receptors have no identified antigens. Source material: naive CD4+ T cells from blood. The receptors here all came from a man aged 30 to 39 with type 1 diabetes.

This clone was picked up a small number of times. The V gene is TRBV9, the J gene TRBJ2-1; TRBD2 matches at 8 bases. This CDR3 has 16 residues. Germline V lookup: CDR1 SGDLS, CDR2 YYNGEE. Trimming took 2 bases from V and 2 from J; bases not matched to a gene: 6. CDR3 nucleotide sequence: TGTGCCAGCAGCGTCAGCGGGAGTACCCCCTACAATGAGCAGTTCTTC. Protein: CASSVSGSTPYNEQFF.

The rearrangement links TRBV27 to TRBJ2-4; possible D gene TRBD2, 6 bases. V gave up 2 bases and J gave up 3 bases, with 8 bases separating them. Germline values: CDR1 MNHEY, CDR2 SMNVEV (reference sequence). This CDR3 comprises 14 residues. The CDR3 nucleotides are TGTGCCAGCAGTTTAGGAGGGTTCAAAAACATTCAGTACTTC. Protein: CASSLGGFKNIQYF.

This chain uses TRBV5-1 with TRBJ2-7, with 7 nucleotides matching TRBD1. Losses at the gene ends were 2 bases for V and 2 bases for J; bases not matched to a gene: 4. The CDR3 is made up of 14 amino acids. The germline gives CDR1 SGHRS, CDR2 YFSETQ. CDR3 in DNA: TGCGCCAGCAGCTTTGACAGGGACCCCTACGAGCAGTACTTC. As protein: CASSFDRDPYEQYF.

This clone was seen only a few times. The chain carries TRBV4-3 and TRBJ1-4, with no clear D. The V and J ends lost 0 bases and 8 bases respectively, with 7 bases between them. CDR1 is LGHNA and CDR2 is YSLEER in the germline V gene. CDR3 size: 13 residues. This CDR3 reads CASSQDRGEKLFF. DNA of the CDR3: TGCGCCAGCAGCCAAGATCGAGGAGAAAAACTGTTTTTT.

The chain carries TRBV30 and TRBJ1-5, with 7 bases that match TRBD1. The J segment lost 3 bases and the V segment lost 1 base, leaving 9 bases of the junction unmatched. The CDR3 has 16 amino acids. CDR1 and CDR2 (germline): GTSNPN, SVGIG (reference sequence). Here the CDR3 reads CAWSATGSGANQPQHF. Here the CDR3 DNA reads TGTGCCTGGAGTGCGACAGGGTCGGGTGCCAATCAGCCCCAGCATTTT.

V and J are TRBV7-2 and TRBJ1-5, with a tentative D call TRBD1 (6 bases). Germline V lookup: CDR1 SGHTA, CDR2 FQGNSA. V was cut by 4 bases and J by 4 bases, with 11 bases left in between. The CDR3 sequence is 14 residues long. CDR3 protein: CASSSRQANQPQHF. For the CDR3, the DNA is TGTGCCAGCAGCTCACGACAGGCGAATCAGCCCCAGCATTTT.

This chain joins TRBV19 and TRBJ1-2, with D hard to call. The CDR3 extends over 15 amino acids. Trimming stripped 5 bases from V and 7 bases from J, with 20 bases between. Germline CDR1 is LNHDA and CDR2 is SQIVND (reference sequence). The CDR3 sequence is CASSASTQGGAGYTF. CDR3 coding DNA: TGTGCCAGTAGTGCCAGCACCCAAGGAGGAGCTGGCTACACCTTC.

The chain employs TRBV7-2 and TRBJ2-7; 9 nucleotides align to TRBD1. Germline CDR1 is SGHTA and CDR2 is FQGNSA. V dropped 4 bases and J dropped 2; count of bases not matched to a gene: 3. The CDR3 is made up of 14 amino acids. CDR3 DNA: TGTGCCAGCAGCTGGGACAGGGCCGCCTACGAGCAGTACTTC. Its translation: CASSWDRAAYEQYF. The complete variable domain, with remaining parts taken from reference TRBV7-2 and TRBJ2-7, reads GAGVSQSPSNKVTEKGKDVELRCDPISGHTALYWYRQSLGQGLEFLIYFQGNSAPDKSGLPSDRFSAERTGGSVSTLTIQRTQQEDSAVYLCASSWDRAAYEQYFGPGTRLTVT.

This chain connects TRBV4-3 to TRBJ2-1, with D unclear. The V gene's germline CDR1 is LGHNA and CDR2 YSLEER. V was clipped by 1 base and J by 3 bases, with 7 bases between them. The CDR3 contains 14 residues. CDR3 nucleotide sequence: TGCGCCAGCAGCCAAGCAGGAAGCTACAATGAGCAGTTCTTC. This encodes CASSQAGSYNEQFF.

J is TRBJ2-3 and V is TRBV25-1; 7 bases match TRBD2. V lost 5 bases and J lost 6; bases outside the gene matches: 5. The V gene's germline CDR1 is MGHDK and CDR2 SYGVNS. This CDR3 contains 13 residues. The CDR3 here is CASSRSGEDTQYF. The CDR3, as DNA: TGTGCCAGCAGTCGAAGCGGGGAGGATACGCAGTATTTT.

This clone was observed a handful of times. In nucleotides, the CDR3 is TGTGCCAGCAGCTTCGGAGCGTACCAAGAGACCCAGTACTTC. It translates to CASSFGAYQETQYF. The rearrangement uses TRBV7-3 and TRBJ2-5, with D hard to call. The CDR3 extends over 14 amino acids. Trimming cost V 3 bases and J 0 bases, with 8 bases left between them. Per the germline V gene, CDR1 is SGHTA and CDR2 is FQGTGA. The full variable domain, rest sourced from reference TRBV7-3 and TRBJ2-5, is GAGVSQTPSNKVTEKGKYVELRCDPISGHTALYWYRQSLGQGPEFLIYFQGTGAADDSGLPNDRFFAVRPEGSVSTLKIQRTERGDSAVYLCASSFGAYQETQYFGPGTRLLVL.

The rearrangement links TRBV29-1 to TRBJ1-1; 9 positions match TRBD1. The CDR3 sequence is 13 residues long. After removal of 7 bases from V and 0 bases from J, the junction contained 3 bases not matched to a gene. CDR1 and CDR2 from the germline V gene are SQVTM and ANQGSEA. CDR3 protein: CSGRDRVNTEAFF. In nucleotides, the CDR3 is TGCAGCGGCCGGGACAGGGTGAACACTGAAGCTTTCTTT.

The sample holds a few counts of this clone. This chain links TRBV5-1 with TRBJ2-7; D might be TRBD1 (6 bases). Germline V gives CDR1 SGHRS, CDR2 YFSETQ. V shed 4 bases and J shed 3 bases, with 14 bases lying between them. The CDR3 spans 14 residues. This CDR3 is CASSERTENYEQYF. The DNA of the CDR3 is TGCGCCAGCAGCGAGAGGACAGAAAACTACGAGCAGTACTTC.

This chain uses TRBV9 with TRBJ2-7; the D gene is possibly TRBD2 (6 bases). The CDR3 is made up of 13 amino acids. Deletions cut 7 bases from V and 1 base from J, with 12 bases between. Germline values: CDR1 SGDLS, CDR2 YYNGEE. The CDR3 DNA is TGTGCCAGCGGAGGGTACGGATCCTACGAGCAGTACTTC. Translating it yields CASGGYGSYEQYF.

The CDR3, as DNA: TGTGCCAGCAGCGTAAATTCGGGACAGGGGACAAACATTCAGTACTTC. It codes for CASSVNSGQGTNIQYF. The V and J genes are TRBV9 and TRBJ2-4; 10 bases map to TRBD1. The germline V gene encodes CDR1 SGDLS and CDR2 YYNGEE. The CDR3 is made up of 16 amino acids. J gave up 6 bases and V 1 base, and 7 bases lay outside the gene matches.

This rearrangement joins TRBV6-6 to TRBJ2-5; D gene ambiguous. Germline CDR1 is MNHNY and CDR2 is SVGAGI (reference sequence). CDR3 size: 14 residues. The V and J ends lost 0 bases and 1 base respectively, with 6 bases between them. The CDR3 sequence is CASSYSNSQETQYF. In DNA form, the CDR3 reads TGTGCCAGCAGTTACTCGAACAGCCAAGAGACCCAGTACTTC.

This clone was seen more than once but under ten times. The V and J genes are TRBV9 and TRBJ1-2, with a tentative D call TRBD1 (5 bases). The V gene lost 4 bases and the J gene lost 4 bases, with 14 bases spanning the gap. The CDR3 sequence is 14 residues long. The germline V gene encodes CDR1 SGDLS and CDR2 YYNGEE. CDR3 sequence reads: CASSRRDGSYGYTF. The DNA of the CDR3 is TGTGCCAGCAGCAGGAGGGACGGCAGCTATGGCTACACCTTC.

This clone has a handful of counts. The rearrangement links TRBV5-1 to TRBJ2-7; tentative D call: TRBD1 (6 bases). Deletions cut 0 bases from V and 6 bases from J, with 10 bases between. Germline CDR1 is SGHRS and CDR2 is YFSETQ. The CDR3 sequence is 13 residues long. CDR3 nucleotides: TGCGCCAGCAGCTTGGCAGGGGATGGCGAGCAGTACTTC. The encoded protein is CASSLAGDGEQYF.

As concerns this clone: The same CDR3 arises from other DNA sequences in this sample as well. This chain links TRBV28 with TRBJ2-1; D might be TRBD2 (5 bases). Germline V gives CDR1 MDHEN, CDR2 SYDVKM. CDR3 length: 15 residues. V gave up 2 bases and J gave up 0 bases, with 8 bases separating them. CDR3: CASSLASGSYNEQFF. The CDR3, as DNA: TGTGCCAGCAGTTTAGCCAGCGGCTCCTACAATGAGCAGTTCTTC.

In its sample, this clone was seen a few times. This chain links TRBV5-1 with TRBJ2-1; D is ambiguous. The CDR3 is 15 residues long. CDR1 and CDR2 from the germline V gene are SGHRS and YFSETQ. The V gene lost 2 bases and the J gene lost 7 bases, with 16 bases spanning the gap. The DNA for the CDR3 is TGCGCCAGCAGCTTAAACCCTCTTTGGCAGAATGAGCAGTTCTTC. This gives the protein CASSLNPLWQNEQFF.

Only a few counts were recorded for this clone. The gene calls are TRBV6-6 and TRBJ2-3, with TRBD2 matching 7 bases. The germline V gene encodes CDR1 MNHNY and CDR2 SVGAGI (reference sequence). The V and J ends lost 4 bases and 0 bases, in that order; junction bases with no gene match: 7. The CDR3 runs to 16 residues. The CDR3 DNA follows: TGTGCCAGCAGTTGGGGGACTACATCTAGCACAGATACGCAGTATTTT. Translated: CASSWGTTSSTDTQYF.

In its sample, this clone was seen many times. This chain links TRBV4-3 with TRBJ1-2, with 7 bases aligning to TRBD1. The ends lost 3 bases at V and 4 bases at J; junction bases unmatched: 11. Germline V CDR1 and CDR2: LGHNA, YSLEER. The CDR3 is 16 amino acids. The CDR3 DNA reads TGCGCCAGCAGCCATCTGCCCGGGACAGAAAGCTATGGCTACACCTTC. Protein product: CASSHLPGTESYGYTF.